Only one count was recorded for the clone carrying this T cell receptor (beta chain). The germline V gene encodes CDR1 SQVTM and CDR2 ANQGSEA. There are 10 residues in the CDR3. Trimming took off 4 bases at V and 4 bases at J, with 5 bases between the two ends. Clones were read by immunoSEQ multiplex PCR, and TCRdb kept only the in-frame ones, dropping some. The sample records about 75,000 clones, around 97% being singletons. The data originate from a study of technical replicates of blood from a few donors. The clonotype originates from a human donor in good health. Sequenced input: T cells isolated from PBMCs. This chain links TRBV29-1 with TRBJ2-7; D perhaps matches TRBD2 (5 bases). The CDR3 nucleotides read TGCAGCGTTGGAGGGTACGAGCAGTACTTC. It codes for CSVGGYEQYF.